This TCR beta chain was observed in a study of beta chain features in type 1 diabetes. The study's findings and limits: Shorter TCRB CDR3s, moderately but significantly so, were found in Type 1 diabetes patients in all four CD4+ subsets. Relative to healthy donors, patients appeared to have naive, central memory and Treg TCRB repertoires that were more similar.

To note about this clone: Its cognate antigen is unknown.

Isolated RNA was reverse transcribed in full, so expressed TCRB transcripts were sequenced. The data were produced by immunoSEQ multiplex PCR, yet TCRdb's version contains in-frame clones alone and is incomplete. The sample records around 56,000 clones, roughly 50% being singletons. CDR1 and CDR2 from the germline V gene are MGHRA and YSYEKL. The CDR3 sequence is 14 residues long. Trimming removed 4 bases from V and 6 bases from J; junction bases left unmatched: 1. V is TRBV4-1 and J is TRBJ1-5, with 12 nucleotides matching TRBD1. The TCR comes from a middle-aged woman with type 1 diabetes. Sequencing was carried out using Tregs from blood. Here the CDR3 DNA reads TGCGCCAGCAGCCGGGACAGGGGGCCTCAGCCCCAGCATTTT. Its translation is CASSRDRGPQPQHF.